What follows are 10 T cell receptor beta chains derived from one specimen sequenced in a study of cytomegalovirus exposure and HLA in healthy donors. PCR involved 60 Vbeta and 13 Jbeta primers. Repertoires were generated with immunoSEQ multiplex PCR, while TCRdb's copy carries only in-frame clones and drops some. The table includes approximately 140,000 clones, 80% detected once. The specimen sequenced was PBMCs. All receptors derive from a male donor in good health and CMV-seropositive.

This clone was counted once. The chain uses TRBV6-1 and TRBJ2-7, with D possibly being TRBD2 (6 bases). Germline lookup yields CDR1 MNHNS and CDR2 SASEGT. The V end lost 5 bases, the J end lost 3 bases, and 8 bases lay between the germline ends. This CDR3 has 12 amino acids. CDR3 nucleotides: TGTGCCAGCAGTCGGGGGTTCTACGAGCAGTACTTC. Translating it yields CASSRGFYEQYF.

This chain joins TRBV7-9 and TRBJ2-3; 7 positions agree with TRBD2. With V trimmed by 2 bases and J by 4 bases, 3 bases remained unmatched. Per germline, CDR1 SEHNR and CDR2 FQNEAQ (reference sequence). The CDR3 runs to 14 residues. CDR3 in DNA: TGTGCCAGCAGCTTAAGCGGGGACGCAGATACGCAGTATTTT. Protein sequence: CASSLSGDADTQYF. Combining the CDR3 with reference TRBV7-9 and TRBJ2-3 gives the whole variable domain DTGVSQNPRHKITKRGQNVTFRCDPISEHNRLYWYRQTLGQGPEFLTYFQNEAQLEKSRLLSDRFSAERPKGSFSTLEIQRTEQGDSAMYLCASSLSGDADTQYFGPGTRLTVL.

This chain connects TRBV6-5 to TRBJ2-2, with a weak D call TRBD2 (5 bases). The CDR3 runs to 16 residues. The V gene's germline CDR1 is MNHEY and CDR2 SVGAGI. V lost 3 bases and J 0 bases, leaving 11 bases between the germline ends. The CDR3 sequence is CASSYFQAANTGELFF. In DNA form, the CDR3 reads TGTGCCAGCAGTTATTTTCAAGCGGCGAACACCGGGGAGCTGTTTTTT.

This clone was recorded only once. V is TRBV11-2 and J is TRBJ2-7; D gene uncertain. The V end was cut by 5 bases, the J end by 0 bases, with 11 bases between. Germline CDR1 and CDR2: SGHAT and FQNNGV. The CDR3 totals 14 residues. The CDR3 region is CASSLFEDSYEQYF. In DNA, the CDR3 is TGTGCCAGCAGCCTATTCGAGGACTCCTACGAGCAGTACTTC.

J is TRBJ2-1 and V is TRBV7-3; 10 bases are a match to TRBD2. Germline loops: CDR1 SGHTA, CDR2 FQGTGA. CDR3 length: 18 residues. V was clipped by 5 bases and J by 5 bases; unmatched bases: 15. As DNA, the CDR3 is TGTGCCAGCAGCCCGGCGGGAGCGGGGGGGGAATCCCACAATGAGCAGTTCTTC. It codes for CASSPAGAGGESHNEQFF.

V is TRBV5-5 and J is TRBJ1-2; tentatively, D is TRBD1 (5 bases). The CDR3 totals 13 residues. V was pared by 0 bases and J by 7 bases, with 10 bases between. Germline-derived CDR1 and CDR2 are SGHKS and YYEKEE (reference sequence). CDR3 sequence: CASSLVAGFGYTF. For the CDR3, the DNA is TGTGCCAGCAGCTTGGTAGCAGGGTTTGGCTACACCTTC.

V is TRBV15 and J is TRBJ1-1, with D unclear. The CDR3 runs to 14 residues. The V and J ends lost 1 base and 2 bases respectively, with 8 bases between them. CDR1 is LNHNV, CDR2 YYDKDF, per germline (reference sequence). CDR3 coding DNA: TGTGCCACCAGCAGAGTTGCCGGTAACACTGAAGCTTTCTTT. Protein product: CATSRVAGNTEAFF.

As DNA, the CDR3 is TGTGCCAGCGGGACTGACACGAACACCGGGGAGCTGTTTTTT. The encoded protein is CASGTDTNTGELFF. This rearrangement joins TRBV11-2 to TRBJ2-2; D may be TRBD2 (6 bases). Germline CDR1 reads SGHAT; CDR2 reads FQNNGV. The CDR3 extends over 14 amino acids. V was cut by 8 bases and J by 0 bases, with 10 bases left in between.

The chain uses TRBV11-2 and TRBJ1-2; TRBD1 matches at 9 bases. The length of the CDR3 is 17 residues. V was pared by 5 bases and J by 4 bases, with 14 bases of the junction left unmatched. CDR1 and CDR2 (germline): SGHAT, FQNNGV. CDR3 loop: CASSPAGTGPLSYGYTF. CDR3 in DNA: TGTGCCAGCAGCCCCGCAGGGACAGGGCCTCTAAGCTATGGCTACACCTTC.

The rearrangement joins TRBV5-1 to TRBJ1-1; D gene uncertain. V lost 1 base to trimming and J lost 4 bases, with 11 bases between them. Germline assignment: CDR1 SGHRS and CDR2 YFSETQ. There are 14 residues in the CDR3. Here the CDR3 reads CASSLKHPATEAFF. The CDR3 DNA is TGCGCCAGCAGCTTGAAGCACCCCGCCACTGAAGCTTTCTTT.